The present T cell receptor (beta chain) was sequenced within a study of T and B cells in COVID-19 patients. Findings and caveats of the study: In COVID-19 patients, T cell receptor beta variable and joining gene use was reportedly strongly skewed. At recovery TRB diversity and richness exceeded healthy donors, after highly clonal active COVID-19 repertoires.

From blood, about 240-550 ng of genomic DNA served as TRB template. Turning to this clonotype: Its specificity is unknown.

Multiplex PCR with BIOMED2 TRB-A/B primer pools amplified TRB rearrangements. TCRdb called the multiplex PCR reads again in MiXCR, with one record for every CDR3 protein. The sample contains several thousand distinct CDR3 sequences, about 33% of which appear only once. V was trimmed by 2 bases and J by 2 bases, leaving 15 bases between them. The CDR3 loop spans 17 amino acids. The germline V gene encodes CDR1 SGHTA and CDR2 FQGNSA. The J gene is TRBJ2-2, the V gene TRBV7-2; D not certain. Material for sequencing was blood. The TCR originated in a human donor with active COVID-19. CDR3 sequence: CASSLSLHPENTGELFF. The CDR3 DNA is TGTGCCAGCAGCTTATCCCTGCATCCCGAAAACACCGGGGAGCTGTTTTTT.